The 13 T cell receptor beta chains below were found in one sample sequenced in a study of post-analysis software for immune sequencing data (dated by TCRdb to the mid-2010s). The library was prepared using PCR. The data were produced on an Illumina HiSeq 2500. To reduce PCR and sequencing biases, unique molecular identifiers were incorporated into the TCR beta cDNA libraries. TCRdb reworked the public reads: Q25 trimming with fastp, MiXCR clone assembly, productive beta chains retained. Entries are consolidated by CDR3 protein sequence, retaining the most common genes and DNA. This sample comprises hundreds of thousands of distinct CDR3 sequences, around 50% of them detected only once. The ten most abundant clones make up about 4.5% of the sample. Their target antigens are unknown. Paper-wide results and their limitations: Four to six TRBV segments, including TRBV5-6, TRBV5-1 and TRBV20-1, were significantly more frequent in patients than controls.

The sample was blood. The receptors were sampled from a girl aged 10-17 years with multiple sclerosis.

This clonotype was recorded a few times. The chain joins TRBV5-1 to TRBJ2-7, with D uncertain. The CDR3 is 14 residues long. Germline CDR1 and CDR2: SGHRS and YFSETQ. Trimming stripped 7 bases from V and 0 bases from J, with 14 bases between. The CDR3 nucleotides read TGCGCCAGCGGCCCAGCAAGCAGCTCCTACGAGCAGTACTTC. Protein: CASGPASSSYEQYF.

This sequence joins TRBV7-2 and TRBJ1-5; TRBD1 might be the D (6 bases). The germline V and J ends were trimmed by 0 bases and 1 base, with 22 bases remaining between them. In germline, CDR1 is SGHTA, CDR2 FQGNSA. The CDR3 is 20 amino acids. The CDR3 sequence: CASSLAPDSPDRPSNQPQHF. CDR3 coding DNA: TGTGCCAGCAGCTTAGCGCCGGACAGCCCCGACCGACCGAGCAATCAGCCCCAGCATTTT.

V usage is TRBV18 and J usage is TRBJ2-5; no reliable D call. Matching the DNA end better, TRBJ2-7 makes the J call doubtful. Germline CDR1 is KGHSH and CDR2 is LQKENI. The CDR3 contains 12 residues. CDR3: CASSPQSHEQYF. For the CDR3, the DNA is TGTGCCAGCTCACCACAATCCCACGAGCAGTACTTC.

The J gene is TRBJ2-3, the V gene TRBV12-3 or TRBV12-4; the D gene is possibly TRBD2 (5 bases). V lost 3 bases, J lost 4 bases, and 14 bases lay in between. This CDR3 contains 15 residues. This CDR3 reads CASSFPLLGSDTQYF. Written as DNA, the CDR3 is TGTGCCAGCAGTTTTCCTCTACTAGGATCAGATACGCAGTATTTT.

The CDR3 DNA sequence: TGCGCCAGCAGCGAGGGACCGGGCGAGCAGTACTTC. Translation gives CASSEGPGEQYF. The chain links TRBV5-1 to TRBJ2-7, with D tentatively TRBD1 or TRBD2 (5 bases each). V shed 4 bases and J shed 6 bases, with 11 bases lying between them. Germline lookup yields CDR1 SGHRS and CDR2 YFSETQ. This CDR3 is 12 amino acids long.

This clonotype was seen more than once but under ten times. V gene TRBV2 combines with J gene TRBJ2-7, with 7 bases matching TRBD1. V gave up 8 bases and J gave up 4 bases; unmatched junction bases: 17. In germline, CDR1 is SNHLY, CDR2 FYNNEI. The CDR3 contains 16 residues. CDR3 sequence reads: CASVADSGTASYEQYF. CDR3 DNA sequence: TGTGCCAGCGTTGCCGATTCCGGGACAGCCTCTTACGAGCAGTACTTC.

The genes are TRBV29-1 and TRBJ1-2, with 8 bases lining up with TRBD1. J gave up 3 bases and V 4 bases, and 7 bases lay outside the gene matches. Germline V gives CDR1 SQVTM, CDR2 ANQGSEA. There are 14 residues in the CDR3. The CDR3 DNA sequence: TGCAGCGTTGCCTGGACAGGGCAGCACTATGGCTACACCTTC. Its translation is CSVAWTGQHYGYTF.

The V gene is TRBV20-1, the J gene TRBJ2-4, with TRBD1 as a possible D gene (6 bases). Near its end, the DNA agrees better with TRBJ2-7, so the J call may be wrong. The CDR3 loop spans 14 amino acids. Germline V gene sequence: CDR1 DFQATT, CDR2 SNEGSKA (reference sequence). The CDR3 reads CSAIQGAHLYEQYF. The CDR3 DNA sequence: TGCAGTGCTATACAGGGCGCTCACCTCTACGAGCAGTACTTC.

The V gene is TRBV20-1, the J gene TRBJ1-2, with 8 bases fitting TRBD1. V was clipped by 6 bases and J by 1 base; unmatched bases: 7. CDR1 and CDR2 from the germline V gene are DFQATT and SNEGSKA (reference sequence). The CDR3 spans 14 residues. The DNA for the CDR3 is TGCAGTGCCCCGGACAGGGCCATTAACTATGGCTACACCTTC. Protein: CSAPDRAINYGYTF.

This clonotype has a handful of counts. V usage is TRBV2 and J usage is TRBJ2-1, with D possibly being TRBD1 (5 bases). V lost 1 base and J 7 bases, leaving 20 bases between the germline ends. The CDR3 length is 17 residues. CDR1 is SNHLY, CDR2 FYNNEI, per germline. CDR3 sequence (DNA): TGTGCCAGCAGTGAAGGTTTGGGCAGGGTCATTTTAAATGAGCAGTTCTTC. It encodes CASSEGLGRVILNEQFF.

The chain recombines TRBV2 with TRBJ2-7; D not resolved. Trimming took off 4 bases at V and 2 bases at J, with 9 bases between the two ends. The CDR3 runs to 13 residues. The germline gives CDR1 SNHLY, CDR2 FYNNEI. CDR3 nucleotides: TGTGCCAGCAGTGTTCAGGAAACCTACGAGCAGTACTTC. Residues: CASSVQETYEQYF.

This sequence joins TRBV9 and TRBJ2-1, with TRBD1 identical over 7 bases. J lost 7 bases, V lost 0 bases, and 13 bases had no gene match. This CDR3 region has 17 residues. The V gene's germline CDR1 is SGDLS and CDR2 YYNGEE. The CDR3 sequence: CASSVDPPQGVTNEQFF. Here the CDR3 DNA reads TGTGCCAGCAGCGTAGATCCGCCCCAGGGGGTTACGAATGAGCAGTTCTTC.

Comment on this clonotype: One end of the junction does not line up with germline, which may come from a read error. V and J are TRBV15 and TRBJ2-1; TRBD1 agrees at 10 bases. The CDR3 is 15 residues long. Per the germline V gene, CDR1 is LNHNV and CDR2 is YYDKDF (reference sequence). The CDR3 DNA reads as TGTGCCGCCAGCAGAGGGACAGGGGCCAACAATGAGCAGTTCTTC. Encoded protein: CAASRGTGANNEQFF.